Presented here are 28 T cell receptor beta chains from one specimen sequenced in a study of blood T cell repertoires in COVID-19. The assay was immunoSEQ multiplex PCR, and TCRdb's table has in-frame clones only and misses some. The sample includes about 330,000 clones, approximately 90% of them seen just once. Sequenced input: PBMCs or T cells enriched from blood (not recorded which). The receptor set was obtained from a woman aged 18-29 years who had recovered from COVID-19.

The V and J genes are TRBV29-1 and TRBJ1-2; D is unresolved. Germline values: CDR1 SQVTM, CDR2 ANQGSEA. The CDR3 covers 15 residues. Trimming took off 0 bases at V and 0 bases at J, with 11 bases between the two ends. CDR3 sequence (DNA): TGCAGCGTTGAAGATTTCCCACTTGCTAACTATGGCTACACCTTC. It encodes CSVEDFPLANYGYTF.

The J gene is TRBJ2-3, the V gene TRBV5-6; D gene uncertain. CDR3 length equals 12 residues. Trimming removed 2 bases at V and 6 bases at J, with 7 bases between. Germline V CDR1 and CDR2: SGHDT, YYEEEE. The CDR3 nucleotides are TGTGCCAGCAGCTTTGCGGTGGATACGCAGTATTTT. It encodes CASSFAVDTQYF.

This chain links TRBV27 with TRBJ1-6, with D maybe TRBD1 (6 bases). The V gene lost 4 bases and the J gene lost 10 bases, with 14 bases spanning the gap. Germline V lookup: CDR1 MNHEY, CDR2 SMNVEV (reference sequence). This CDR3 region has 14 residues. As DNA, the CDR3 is TGTGCCAGCAGTTCGACAGGAATCCACTCACCCCTCCACTTT. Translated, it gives CASSSTGIHSPLHF.

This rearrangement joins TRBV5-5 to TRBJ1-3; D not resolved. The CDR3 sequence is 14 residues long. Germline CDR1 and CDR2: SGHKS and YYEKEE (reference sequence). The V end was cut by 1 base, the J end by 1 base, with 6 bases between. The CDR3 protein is CASSLIGSGNTIYF. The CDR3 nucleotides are TGTGCCAGCAGCTTGATCGGGTCTGGAAACACCATATATTTT.

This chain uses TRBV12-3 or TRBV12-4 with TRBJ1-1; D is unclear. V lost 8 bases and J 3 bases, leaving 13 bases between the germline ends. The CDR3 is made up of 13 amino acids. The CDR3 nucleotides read TGTGCCAGCGGGAGGGAAATGGACACTGAAGCTTTCTTT. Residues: CASGREMDTEAFF.

The CDR3 loop reads CASSSPAGVRGRRNTEAFF. The CDR3 DNA reads as TGTGCCAGCAGCTCCCCGGCAGGGGTCAGGGGCCGAAGGAACACTGAAGCTTTCTTT. This chain uses TRBV3-1 (or the pseudogene TRBV3-2) with TRBJ1-1; the D gene is possibly TRBD1 (6 bases). From germline, CDR1 is LGHDT and CDR2 YNNKEL (reference sequence). The length of the CDR3 is 19 residues. Trimming shortened V by 5 bases and J by 1 base, and 26 bases separated the two germline ends.

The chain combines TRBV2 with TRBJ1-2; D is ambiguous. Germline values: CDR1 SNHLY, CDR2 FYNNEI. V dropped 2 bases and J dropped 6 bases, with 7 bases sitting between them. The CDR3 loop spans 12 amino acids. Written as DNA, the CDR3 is TGTGCCAGCAGTGAAAGTCGGGATGGCTACACCTTC. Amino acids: CASSESRDGYTF. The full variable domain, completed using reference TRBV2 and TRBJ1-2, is EPEVTQTPSHQVTQMGQEVILRCVPISNHLYFYWYRQILGQKVEFLVSFYNNEISEKSEIFDDQFSVERPDGSNFTLKIRSTKLEDSAMYFCASSESRDGYTFGSGTRLTVV.

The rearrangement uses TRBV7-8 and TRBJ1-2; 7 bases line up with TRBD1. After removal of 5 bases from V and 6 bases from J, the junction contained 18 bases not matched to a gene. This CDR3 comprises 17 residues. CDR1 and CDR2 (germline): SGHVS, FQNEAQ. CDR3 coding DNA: TGTGCCAGCAGCCCCAGCTATTACAGGGGAGAGGTGAATGGCTACACCTTC. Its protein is CASSPSYYRGEVNGYTF.

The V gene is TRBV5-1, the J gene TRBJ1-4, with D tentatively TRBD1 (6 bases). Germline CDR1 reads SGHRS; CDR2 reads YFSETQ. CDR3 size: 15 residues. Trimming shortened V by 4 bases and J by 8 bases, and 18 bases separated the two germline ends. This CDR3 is CASSDPDSRREKLFF. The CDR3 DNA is TGCGCCAGCAGCGACCCGGACAGCCGAAGGGAAAAACTGTTTTTT.

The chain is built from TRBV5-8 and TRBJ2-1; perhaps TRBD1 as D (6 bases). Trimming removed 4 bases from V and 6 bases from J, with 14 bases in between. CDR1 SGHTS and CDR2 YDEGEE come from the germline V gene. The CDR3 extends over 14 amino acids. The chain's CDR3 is CASSLYGRGNEQFF. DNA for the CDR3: TGTGCCAGCAGCCTGTACGGCAGGGGCAATGAGCAGTTCTTC.

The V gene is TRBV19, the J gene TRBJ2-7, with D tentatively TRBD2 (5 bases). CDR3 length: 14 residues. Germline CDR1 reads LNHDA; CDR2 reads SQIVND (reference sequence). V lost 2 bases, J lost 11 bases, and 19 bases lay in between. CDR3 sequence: CASSIRGSDVAEYF. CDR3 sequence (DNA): TGTGCCAGTAGTATAAGAGGGAGTGATGTGGCGGAGTACTTC.

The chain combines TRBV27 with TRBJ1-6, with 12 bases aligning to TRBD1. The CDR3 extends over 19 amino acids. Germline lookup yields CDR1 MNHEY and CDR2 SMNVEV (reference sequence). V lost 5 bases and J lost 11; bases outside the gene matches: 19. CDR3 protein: CASSPMYWDRGRLRPPLHF. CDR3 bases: TGTGCCAGCAGTCCGATGTATTGGGACAGGGGGCGCCTTCGGCCACCCCTCCACTTT.

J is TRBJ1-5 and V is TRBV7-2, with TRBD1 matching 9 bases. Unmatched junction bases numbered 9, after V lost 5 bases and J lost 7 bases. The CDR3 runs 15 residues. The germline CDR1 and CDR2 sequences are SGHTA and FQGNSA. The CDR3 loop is CASSLRTGGRQPQHF. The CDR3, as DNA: TGTGCCAGCAGCCTCCGAACAGGGGGCAGGCAGCCCCAGCATTTT.

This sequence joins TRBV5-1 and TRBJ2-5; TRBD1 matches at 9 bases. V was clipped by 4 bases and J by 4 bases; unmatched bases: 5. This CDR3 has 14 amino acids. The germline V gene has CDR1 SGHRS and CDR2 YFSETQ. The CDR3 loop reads CASSLTGGGETQYF. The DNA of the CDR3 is TGCGCCAGCAGCCTGACAGGGGGGGGAGAGACCCAGTACTTC.

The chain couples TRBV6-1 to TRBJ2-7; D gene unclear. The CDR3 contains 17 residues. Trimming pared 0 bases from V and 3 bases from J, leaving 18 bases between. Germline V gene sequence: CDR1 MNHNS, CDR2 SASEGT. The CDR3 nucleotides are TGTGCCAGCAGTGAAGCTTTAGACTCCCAGACCCACTACGAGCAGTACTTC. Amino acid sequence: CASSEALDSQTHYEQYF.

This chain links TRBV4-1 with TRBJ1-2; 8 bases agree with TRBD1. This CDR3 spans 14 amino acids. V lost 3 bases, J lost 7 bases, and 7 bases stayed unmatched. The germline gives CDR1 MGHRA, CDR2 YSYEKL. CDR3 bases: TGCGCCAGCAGCCACCCGGGACAGGTCGGTGGCTACACCTTC. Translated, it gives CASSHPGQVGGYTF.

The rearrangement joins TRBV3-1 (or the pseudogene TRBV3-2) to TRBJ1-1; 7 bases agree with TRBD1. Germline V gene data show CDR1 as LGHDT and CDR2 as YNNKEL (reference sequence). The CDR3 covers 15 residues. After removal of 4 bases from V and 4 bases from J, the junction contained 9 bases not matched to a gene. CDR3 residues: CASSRGDRDGTEAFF. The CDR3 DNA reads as TGTGCCAGCAGCCGCGGAGACAGGGACGGCACTGAAGCTTTCTTT.

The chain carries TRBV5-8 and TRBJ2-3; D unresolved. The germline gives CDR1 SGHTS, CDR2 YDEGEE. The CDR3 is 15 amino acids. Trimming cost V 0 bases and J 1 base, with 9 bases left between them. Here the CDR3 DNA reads TGTGCCAGCAGCTTGGAGATACCGGGCACAGATACGCAGTATTTT. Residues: CASSLEIPGTDTQYF.

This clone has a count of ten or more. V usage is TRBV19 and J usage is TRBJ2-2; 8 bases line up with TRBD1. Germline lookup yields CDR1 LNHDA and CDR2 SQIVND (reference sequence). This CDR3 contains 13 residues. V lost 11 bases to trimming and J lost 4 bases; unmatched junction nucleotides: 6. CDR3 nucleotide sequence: TGTGCCTCCAGGGGGCAGAGCACCGGGGAGCTGTTTTTT. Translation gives CASRGQSTGELFF. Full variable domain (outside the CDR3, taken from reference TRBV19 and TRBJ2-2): DGGITQSPKYLFRKEGQNVTLSCEQNLNHDAMYWYRQDPGQGLRLIYYSQIVNDFQKGDIAEGYSVSREKKESFPLTVTSAQKNPTAFYLCASRGQSTGELFFGEGSRLTVL.

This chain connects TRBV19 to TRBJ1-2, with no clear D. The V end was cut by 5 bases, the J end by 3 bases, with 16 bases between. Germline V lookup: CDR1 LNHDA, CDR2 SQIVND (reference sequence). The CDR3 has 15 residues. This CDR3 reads CASSPLDREDYGYTF. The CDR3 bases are TGTGCCAGTAGTCCCCTAGATCGTGAAGACTATGGCTACACCTTC.

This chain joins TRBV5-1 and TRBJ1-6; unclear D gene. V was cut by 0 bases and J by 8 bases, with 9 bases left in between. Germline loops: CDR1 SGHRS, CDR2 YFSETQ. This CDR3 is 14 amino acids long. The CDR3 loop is CASSLGDFDSPLHF. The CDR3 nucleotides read TGCGCCAGCAGCTTGGGAGATTTCGATTCACCCCTCCACTTT.

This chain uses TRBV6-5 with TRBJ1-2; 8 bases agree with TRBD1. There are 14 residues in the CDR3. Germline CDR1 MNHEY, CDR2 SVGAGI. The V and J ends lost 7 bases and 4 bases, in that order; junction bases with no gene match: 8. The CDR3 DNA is TGTGCCAGCACTTCCCTGACAGGGGTCTATGGCTACACCTTC. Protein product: CASTSLTGVYGYTF.

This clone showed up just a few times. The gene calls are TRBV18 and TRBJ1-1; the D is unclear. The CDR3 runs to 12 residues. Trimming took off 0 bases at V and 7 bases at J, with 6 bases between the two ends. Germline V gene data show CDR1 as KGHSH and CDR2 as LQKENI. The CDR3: CASSPPRDEAFF. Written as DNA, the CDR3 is TGTGCCAGCTCACCACCGAGGGATGAAGCTTTCTTT.

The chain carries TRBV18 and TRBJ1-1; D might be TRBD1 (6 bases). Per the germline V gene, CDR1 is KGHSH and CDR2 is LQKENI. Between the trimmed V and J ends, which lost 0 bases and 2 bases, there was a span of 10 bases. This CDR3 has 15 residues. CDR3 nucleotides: TGTGCCAGCTCACCACCTGGCAGGGGCAACACTGAAGCTTTCTTT. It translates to CASSPPGRGNTEAFF.

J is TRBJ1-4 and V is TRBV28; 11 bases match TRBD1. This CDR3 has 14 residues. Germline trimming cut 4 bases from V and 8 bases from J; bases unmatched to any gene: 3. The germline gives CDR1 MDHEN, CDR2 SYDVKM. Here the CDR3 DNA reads TGTGCCAGCAGTTCGGGACAGGGGGGCGAAAAACTGTTTTTT. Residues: CASSSGQGGEKLFF.

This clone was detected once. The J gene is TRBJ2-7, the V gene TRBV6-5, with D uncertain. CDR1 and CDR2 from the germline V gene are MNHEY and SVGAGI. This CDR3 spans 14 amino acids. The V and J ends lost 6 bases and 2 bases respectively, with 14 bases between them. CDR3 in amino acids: CASRPPDTTYEQYF. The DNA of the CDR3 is TGTGCCAGCAGGCCCCCAGACACCACCTACGAGCAGTACTTC.

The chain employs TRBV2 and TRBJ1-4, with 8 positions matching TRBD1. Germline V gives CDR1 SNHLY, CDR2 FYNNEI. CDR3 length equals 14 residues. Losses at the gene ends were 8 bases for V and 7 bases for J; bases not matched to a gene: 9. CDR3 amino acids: CASDTQGAREKLFF. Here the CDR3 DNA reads TGTGCCAGCGACACCCAGGGGGCCCGTGAAAAACTGTTTTTT.

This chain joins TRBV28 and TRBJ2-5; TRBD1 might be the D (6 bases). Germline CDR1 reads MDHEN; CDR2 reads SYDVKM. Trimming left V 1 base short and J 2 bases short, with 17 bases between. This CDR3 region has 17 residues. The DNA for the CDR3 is TGTGCCAGCAGTTTATTATGGGCCCGGGACAAGCAAGAGACCCAGTACTTC. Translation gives CASSLLWARDKQETQYF.